This T cell receptor (beta chain) was captured by sequencing in a study of OX40 agonist ivuxolimab in advanced cancers. The study's findings and limits: The mean number of expanded clones was higher in CD8+ T cells than in CD4+. Blood T cells, both CD4+ and CD8+, expanded clonally by week 6 at 0.1 to 3.0 mg/kg.

Repertoires were generated with immunoSEQ multiplex PCR, while TCRdb's copy carries only in-frame clones and drops some. The sample carries tens of thousands of clones, 70% to 90% recorded once. The CDR3 has 12 amino acids. The count of this clone is one. Its antigen is unidentified. Source: CD4+ or CD8+ T cells sorted from blood, taken in a trial of the OX40 agonist ivuxolimab. The chain uses TRBV12-2 and TRBJ2-3. TRBV12-2 is termed a pseudogene. The receptor was derived from an adult with an advanced solid tumor such as melanoma, head and neck, liver or kidney cancer. CDR3 bases: TGTGCAAGTCGCTTAGATACAGATACGCAGTATTTT. This encodes CASRLDTDTQYF.